The next 23 T cell receptor beta chains were all read from a single sample in a study of blood T cells in healthy people across ages. It was with a sample-barcoded 5' primer and a J-beta primer mix that a second PCR of about 6 to 12 cycles was run. TCRdb fed the 5' RACE reads into MiXCR, producing one record per CDR3 protein. The sample has approximately 600,000 distinct CDR3 sequences, 45% to 65% seen once. Sequenced material: blood. The receptors come from a man in his 60s in good health.

The chain combines TRBV6-6 with TRBJ1-1; no clear D gene. V dropped 4 bases and J dropped 1 base, with 7 bases sitting between them. Germline V lookup: CDR1 MNHNY, CDR2 SVGAGI (reference sequence). The CDR3 length is 13 residues. In DNA form, the CDR3 reads TGTGCCAGCAGTTGGAACGGGAACACTGAAGCTTTCTTT. Translated, it gives CASSWNGNTEAFF.

The chain combines TRBV29-1 with TRBJ1-1, with TRBD1 matching 9 bases. V was pared by 7 bases and J by 4 bases, with 4 bases of the junction left unmatched. The CDR3 is 12 amino acids. CDR1 and CDR2 (germline): SQVTM, ANQGSEA. Here the CDR3 reads CSGQGEGTEAFF. The CDR3 coding sequence is TGCAGCGGACAGGGGGAGGGCACTGAAGCTTTCTTT.

This clonotype has only one observation. This chain joins TRBV5-6 and TRBJ2-4; 9 bases agree with TRBD1. The J call may not be correct, given that the DNA end is closer to TRBJ2-5. CDR1 is SGHDT and CDR2 is YYEEEE in the germline V gene. This CDR3 has 14 amino acids. For the CDR3, the DNA is TGTGCCAGCAGCTCCTCGGACAGGGGAGAGACCCAGTACTTC. This sequence encodes CASSSSDRGETQYF.

The rearrangement links TRBV10-3 to TRBJ2-3, with D tentatively TRBD1 (6 bases). This CDR3 has 13 amino acids. Germline lookup yields CDR1 ENHRY and CDR2 SYGVKD. V was clipped by 10 bases and J by 1 base, with 12 bases between them. Here the CDR3 reads CATEQGGTDTQYF. The CDR3 nucleotides read TGTGCCACCGAACAGGGAGGCACAGATACGCAGTATTTT.

The J gene is TRBJ2-2, the V gene TRBV11-2, with D unclear. Trimming took off 2 bases at V and 5 bases at J, with 6 bases between the two ends. CDR1 and CDR2 (germline): SGHAT, FQNNGV. This CDR3 contains 13 residues. In DNA form, the CDR3 reads TGTGCCAGCAGCTTAAGTGATACCGGGGAGCTGTTTTTT. This encodes CASSLSDTGELFF.

The J gene is TRBJ1-2, the V gene TRBV15; D not certain. Trimming took off 0 bases at V and 8 bases at J, with 13 bases between the two ends. The germline V gene encodes CDR1 LNHNV and CDR2 YYDKDF (reference sequence). This CDR3 contains 14 residues. The CDR3 protein is CATSRDIAGFGYTF. Here the CDR3 DNA reads TGTGCCACCAGCAGAGATATAGCAGGATTCGGCTACACCTTC. Based on the CDR3 plus reference TRBV15 and TRBJ1-2, the full variable domain is DAMVIQNPRYQVTQFGKPVTLSCSQTLNHNVMYWYQQKSSQAPKLLFHYYDKDFNNEADTPDNFQSRRPNTSFCFLDIRSPGLGDTAMYLCATSRDIAGFGYTFGSGTRLTVV.

The rearrangement uses TRBV5-1 and TRBJ2-5, with D maybe TRBD2 (5 bases). With the DNA end fitting TRBJ2-7 better, the J assignment may be wrong. Germline V gives CDR1 SGHRS, CDR2 YFSETQ. This CDR3 region has 15 residues. The chain's CDR3 is CASSSFLSDSYEQYF. CDR3 in DNA: TGCGCCAGCAGCTCTTTCCTTAGCGACTCCTACGAGCAGTACTTC.

At least ten counts were recorded for this clonotype. V is TRBV18 and J is TRBJ2-7, with D hard to call. CDR3 length: 12 amino acids. Germline CDR1 is KGHSH and CDR2 is LQKENI. V shed 3 bases and J shed 2 bases, with 5 bases lying between them. CDR3 in amino acids: CASSPGAYEQYF. The DNA of the CDR3 is TGTGCCAGCTCACCTGGGGCCTACGAGCAGTACTTC.

The chain has TRBV7-2 and TRBJ1-4; D not resolved. Looked up from germline, CDR1 is SGHTA and CDR2 is FQGNSA. This CDR3 has 16 amino acids. Trimming removed 0 bases at V and 0 bases at J, with 8 bases between. As DNA, the CDR3 is TGTGCCAGCAGCTTAGCGGGCGGTTCAACTAATGAAAAACTGTTTTTT. Its protein is CASSLAGGSTNEKLFF.

This clonotype was seen repeatedly, ten times or more. V is TRBV9 and J is TRBJ2-2, with D unclear. The V and J ends lost 4 bases and 7 bases respectively, with 5 bases between them. Per the germline V gene, CDR1 is SGDLS and CDR2 is YYNGEE. There are 11 residues in the CDR3. The CDR3, as DNA: TGTGCCAGCAGCTGGAGCGGGGAGCTGTTTTTT. Protein: CASSWSGELFF.

The V and J genes are TRBV6-5 and TRBJ2-1, with 8 bases aligning to TRBD2. V gave up 4 bases and J gave up 5 bases; unmatched junction bases: 4. The CDR3 extends over 14 amino acids. The V gene's germline CDR1 is MNHEY and CDR2 SVGAGI. CDR3 loop: CASSSGGMNNEQFF. The CDR3 bases are TGTGCCAGCAGTTCGGGGGGGATGAACAATGAGCAGTTCTTC.

This clonotype is classed as medium-sized (0.01 to 0.1%). This chain links TRBV29-1 with TRBJ2-3; TRBD2 is a possible D gene (5 bases). The V and J ends lost 6 bases and 4 bases respectively, with 17 bases between them. Germline V gene data show CDR1 as SQVTM and CDR2 as ANQGSEA. The CDR3 has 14 residues. The CDR3 sequence: CSVARANRADTQYF. As DNA, the CDR3 is TGCAGCGTGGCGCGGGCAAATCGGGCAGATACGCAGTATTTT.

The table lists this clonotype with a count of one. The J gene is TRBJ2-7, the V gene TRBV6-5; 7 nucleotides match TRBD1. The J call may not be correct, given that the DNA end is closer to TRBJ2-5. Germline lookup yields CDR1 MNHEY and CDR2 SVGAGI. This CDR3 spans 14 amino acids. CDR3 nucleotide sequence: TGTGCCAGCAGCGGTCGGGACAGCTTGGGGACCCAGTACTTC. It specifies CASSGRDSLGTQYF.

This chain connects TRBV2 to TRBJ2-2; D uncertain. Germline CDR1 and CDR2: SNHLY and FYNNEI. V was shortened by 9 bases and J by 7 bases, with 15 bases between the two germline ends. The CDR3 spans 13 residues. This CDR3 is CARTGVIGGELFF. For the CDR3, the DNA is TGTGCCAGGACCGGAGTAATTGGCGGGGAGCTGTTTTTT. The full variable domain, its missing parts supplied by reference TRBV2 and TRBJ2-2, is EPEVTQTPSHQVTQMGQEVILRCVPISNHLYFYWYRQILGQKVEFLVSFYNNEISEKSEIFDDQFSVERPDGSNFTLKIRSTKLEDSAMYFCARTGVIGGELFFGEGSRLTVL.

Turning to this clonotype: A much larger clonotype is one base distant, so this may be a read error. The chain carries TRBV6-6 and TRBJ2-7; 8 bases match TRBD1. Germline V lookup: CDR1 MNHNY, CDR2 SVGAGI (reference sequence). This CDR3 is built from 13 residues. This chain's CDR3 is CVSTGQGSYEQYF. CDR3 nucleotides: TGTGTCAGCACAGGACAGGGTAGCTACGAGCAGTACTTC.

This clonotype was recorded a few times. The chain links TRBV4-1 to TRBJ2-1; D unclear. Germline V gives CDR1 MGHRA, CDR2 YSYEKL. Trimming left V 0 bases short and J 5 bases short, with 11 bases between. The CDR3 has 15 residues. Here the CDR3 DNA reads TGCGCCAGCAGCCAAGATGGTCAGGTTAACAATGAGCAGTTCTTC. Amino acid sequence: CASSQDGQVNNEQFF.

DNA for the CDR3: TGCAGTGCCCCCGATAGCAAGGGAACCTACGAGCAGTACTTC. Amino acid sequence: CSAPDSKGTYEQYF. The chain employs TRBV20-1 and TRBJ2-7; D is unresolved. Looked up from germline, CDR1 is DFQATT and CDR2 is SNEGSKA (reference sequence). V dropped 6 bases and J dropped 2 bases, with 17 bases sitting between them. The CDR3 spans 14 residues.

The chain joins TRBV10-3 to TRBJ2-1, with D perhaps TRBD1 (6 bases). Germline CDR1 and CDR2: ENHRY and SYGVKD. This CDR3 spans 14 amino acids. Trimming stripped 2 bases from V and 6 bases from J, with 11 bases between. CDR3 sequence reads: CAISEPGQTNEQFF. DNA of the CDR3: TGTGCCATCAGTGAGCCCGGACAGACCAATGAGCAGTTCTTC.

J is TRBJ2-7 and V is TRBV2, with D uncertain. This CDR3 is built from 14 residues. Germline loops: CDR1 SNHLY, CDR2 FYNNEI. Trimming took 4 bases from V and 4 from J, leaving 14 bases between them. The CDR3 loop reads CASSVSDLGYEQYF. DNA for the CDR3: TGTGCCAGCAGTGTTTCCGACCTGGGGTACGAGCAGTACTTC.

This clonotype was seen many times. CDR3 sequence: CASSLSRIYEQYF. Written as DNA, the CDR3 is TGTGCCAGCAGCCTCAGTAGAATCTACGAGCAGTACTTC. V and J are TRBV6-1 and TRBJ2-7; no firm D call. V was cut by 6 bases and J by 3 bases, with 12 bases left in between. The CDR3 length is 13 residues. The germline CDR1 and CDR2 sequences are MNHNS and SASEGT.

The chain couples TRBV7-9 to TRBJ2-3; weak D call: TRBD2 (5 bases). V lost 1 base to trimming and J lost 3 bases, with 17 bases between them. The CDR3 loop spans 17 amino acids. Germline assignment: CDR1 SEHNR and CDR2 FQNEAQ (reference sequence). The CDR3 protein is CASSLVRRSGGTDTQYF. The DNA for the CDR3 is TGTGCCAGCAGCTTAGTCAGAAGGTCAGGAGGAACAGATACGCAGTATTTT.

The chain employs TRBV12-3 or TRBV12-4 and TRBJ1-1; D gene unclear. V was cut by 6 bases and J by 3 bases, with 14 bases left in between. The CDR3 totals 14 residues. The CDR3 coding sequence is TGTGCCAGCAGCTCGGACCGGTGGGACACTGAAGCTTTCTTT. This translates into CASSSDRWDTEAFF.

The CDR3 nucleotides read TGTGCCACCACAGAAACCCTTGCCTATGGCTACACCTTC. Translating gives CATTETLAYGYTF. The gene calls are TRBV10-3 and TRBJ1-2; D gene unclear. Trimming shortened V by 10 bases and J by 4 bases, and 16 bases separated the two germline ends. CDR1 is ENHRY and CDR2 is SYGVKD in the germline V gene. There are 13 residues in the CDR3.